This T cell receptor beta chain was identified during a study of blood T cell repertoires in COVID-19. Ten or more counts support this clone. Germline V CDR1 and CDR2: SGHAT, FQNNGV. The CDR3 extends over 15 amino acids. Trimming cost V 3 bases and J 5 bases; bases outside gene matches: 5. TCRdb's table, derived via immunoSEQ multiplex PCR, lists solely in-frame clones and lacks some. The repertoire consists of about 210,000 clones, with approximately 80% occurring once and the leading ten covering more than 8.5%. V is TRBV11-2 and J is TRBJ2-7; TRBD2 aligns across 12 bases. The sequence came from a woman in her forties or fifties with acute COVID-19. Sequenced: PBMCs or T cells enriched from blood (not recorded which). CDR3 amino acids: CASSFASGGAHEQYF. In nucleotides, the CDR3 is TGTGCCAGCAGCTTCGCTAGCGGGGGGGCCCACGAGCAGTACTTC.